The 26 T cell receptor beta chains below were found in one sample sequenced in a study of control samples from healthy donors and cancer patients. TCRdb's copy holds only in-frame clones and misses some; the assay was immunoSEQ multiplex PCR. The table lists some 120,000 clones, 93% of them singletons. The sequenced sample was PBMCs. These receptors were collected from a man in his fifties or sixties with head and neck cancer.

This clone is deemed medium-sized. The chain is built from TRBV19 and TRBJ2-2; D ambiguous. The CDR3 contains 15 residues. Germline assignment: CDR1 LNHDA and CDR2 SQIVND (reference sequence). With 0 bases removed from V and 5 bases from J, the gap between germline ends came to 10 bases. The CDR3 coding sequence is TGTGCCAGTAGTATAGATCCTCGTGGTACCGGGGAGCTGTTTTTT. Translation gives CASSIDPRGTGELFF.

The chain links TRBV27 to TRBJ2-5; TRBD1 agrees at 10 bases. Looked up from germline, CDR1 is MNHEY and CDR2 is SMNVEV (reference sequence). CDR3 length equals 13 residues. Trimming cost V 8 bases and J 7 bases; bases outside gene matches: 7. The CDR3: CASGRDRGWTQYF. The DNA of the CDR3 is TGTGCCAGCGGGCGGGACAGGGGCTGGACCCAGTACTTC.

This sequence joins TRBV10-3 and TRBJ2-5, with D tentatively TRBD2 (5 bases). Germline assignment: CDR1 ENHRY and CDR2 SYGVKD. This CDR3 comprises 15 residues. Trimming removed 0 bases at V and 0 bases at J, with 8 bases between. In DNA, the CDR3 is TGTGCCATCAGTGAGTCCGTAGCGTACCAAGAGACCCAGTACTTC. Translation gives CAISESVAYQETQYF.

This chain joins TRBV7-2 and TRBJ1-1, with D perhaps TRBD1 (5 bases). The V and J ends lost 4 bases and 6 bases respectively, with 18 bases between them. The CDR3 contains 15 residues. Per the germline V gene, CDR1 is SGHTA and CDR2 is FQGNSA. The CDR3 bases are TGTGCCAGCAGCTATCAGGGTAGTTTGAAACCTGAAGCTTTCTTT. Residues: CASSYQGSLKPEAFF.

This chain connects TRBV2 to TRBJ1-4, with 7 positions matching TRBD1. Per germline, CDR1 SNHLY and CDR2 FYNNEI. V gave up 6 bases and J gave up 2 bases; unmatched junction bases: 3. CDR3 length: 14 residues. The CDR3 DNA sequence: TGTGCCAGCAGCCAGGGGGAGACTAATGAAAAACTGTTTTTT. Translating gives CASSQGETNEKLFF.

The chain has TRBV5-4 and TRBJ2-5, with TRBD2 matching over 11 bases. Germline V gene lookup returns CDR1 SGHNT and CDR2 YYREEE (reference sequence). The CDR3 sequence is 15 residues long. Unmatched junction bases numbered 3, after V lost 2 bases and J lost 3 bases. The CDR3 nucleotides are TGTGCCAGCAGCTTCAAACTAGCGGGGGAAGAGACCCAGTACTTC. Translation: CASSFKLAGEETQYF.

The gene calls are TRBV4-3 and TRBJ1-2; maybe TRBD1 (5 bases). Trimming stripped 2 bases from V and 8 bases from J, with 18 bases between. There are 15 residues in the CDR3. CDR1 LGHNA and CDR2 YSLEER come from the germline V gene. CDR3 in amino acids: CASSQSGEREEGYTF. As DNA, the CDR3 is TGCGCCAGCAGCCAATCGGGGGAGAGGGAGGAGGGCTACACCTTC.

The gene calls are TRBV6-2 or TRBV6-3 and TRBJ1-1, with D possibly being TRBD1 (5 bases). The germline gives CDR1 MNHEY, CDR2 SVGEGT. V dropped 3 bases and J dropped 2 bases, with 16 bases sitting between them. CDR3 length: 16 amino acids. CDR3 residues: CASSYFWDQDNTEAFF. CDR3 DNA: TGTGCCAGCAGTTATTTCTGGGACCAAGACAACACTGAAGCTTTCTTT.

The genes are TRBV2 and TRBJ1-4; D not resolved. The CDR3 runs 12 residues. CDR1 is SNHLY, CDR2 FYNNEI, per germline. V lost 2 bases, J lost 11 bases, and 9 bases lay in between. CDR3 residues: CASSELRRKLFF. In DNA form, the CDR3 reads TGTGCCAGCAGTGAACTAAGGAGGAAACTGTTTTTT.

The chain employs TRBV14 and TRBJ2-1; 8 bases agree with TRBD2. This CDR3 has 14 amino acids. With 2 bases clipped from V and 8 bases from J, the junction kept 5 bases outside the gene matches. Germline V CDR1 and CDR2: SGHDN, FVKESK. The CDR3 here is CASSQQRGRDEQFF. CDR3 in DNA: TGTGCCAGCAGCCAACAGCGGGGGCGGGATGAGCAGTTCTTC.

The V and J genes are TRBV6-2 or TRBV6-3 and TRBJ1-4, with D possibly TRBD1 on 5 matching bases. The CDR3 is made up of 14 amino acids. V lost 4 bases and J lost 8, with 14 bases in between. The germline CDR1 and CDR2 sequences are MNHEY and SVGEGT. CDR3 in DNA: TGTGCCAGCAGTTTTCGAGGGGCCGGGGAAAAACTGTTTTTT. Amino acids: CASSFRGAGEKLFF.

This rearrangement joins TRBV6-5 to TRBJ1-2, with D perhaps matching TRBD1 (5 bases). Germline CDR1 reads MNHEY; CDR2 reads SVGAGI. V was clipped by 7 bases and J by 4 bases, with 10 bases between them. CDR3 length equals 12 residues. The CDR3 here is CASIGTRYGYTF. In DNA, the CDR3 is TGTGCCAGCATAGGGACTCGCTATGGCTACACCTTC.

The rearrangement joins TRBV28 to TRBJ1-2; D gene unclear. Per germline, CDR1 MDHEN and CDR2 SYDVKM. V shed 7 bases and J shed 4 bases, with 13 bases lying between them. The length of the CDR3 is 13 residues. CDR3: CASTPVGPYGYTF. The CDR3 nucleotides are TGTGCCAGCACCCCCGTCGGTCCCTATGGCTACACCTTC.

The chain combines TRBV2 with TRBJ1-5; 8 bases map to TRBD1. This CDR3 comprises 14 residues. With V trimmed by 5 bases and J by 5 bases, 5 bases remained unmatched. The germline gives CDR1 SNHLY, CDR2 FYNNEI. CDR3 sequence reads: CASSSRTGYQPQHF. In DNA form, the CDR3 reads TGTGCCAGCAGTTCCAGGACAGGGTATCAGCCCCAGCATTTT.

The chain is built from TRBV6-5 and TRBJ1-1; D is unresolved. This CDR3 contains 15 residues. Germline values: CDR1 MNHEY, CDR2 SVGAGI. The ends were cut back, 0 bases at V and 3 bases at J, with 11 bases in the middle. The CDR3 DNA reads TGTGCCAGCAGTTACTCCCGACCTCAATACACTGAAGCTTTCTTT. It translates to CASSYSRPQYTEAFF.

The chain links TRBV7-9 to TRBJ2-5; D tentatively reads TRBD1 or TRBD2 (5 bases each). V gave up 6 bases and J gave up 3 bases, with 17 bases separating them. From germline, CDR1 is SEHNR and CDR2 FQNEAQ (reference sequence). CDR3 length: 15 amino acids. The CDR3 here is CASRHPPRGEETQYF. CDR3 sequence (DNA): TGTGCCAGCAGACATCCCCCAAGGGGAGAAGAGACCCAGTACTTC. Full variable domain (missing parts from reference TRBV7-9 and TRBJ2-5): DTGVSQNPRHKITKRGQNVTFRCDPISEHNRLYWYRQTLGQGPEFLTYFQNEAQLEKSRLLSDRFSAERPKGSFSTLEIQRTEQGDSAMYLCASRHPPRGEETQYFGPGTRLLVL.

This chain uses TRBV7-8 with TRBJ2-7, with D perhaps matching TRBD1 or TRBD2 (5 bases each). The CDR3 has 14 residues. The germline CDR1 and CDR2 sequences are SGHVS and FQNEAQ. The V end lost 6 bases, the J end lost 3 bases, and 15 bases lay between the germline ends. The CDR3 sequence: CASSTRRGLYEQYF. Here the CDR3 DNA reads TGTGCCAGCAGTACACGCCGGGGCCTCTACGAGCAGTACTTC.

The rearrangement uses TRBV6-2 or TRBV6-3 and TRBJ2-7; 7 bases agree with TRBD2. Germline-derived CDR1 and CDR2 are MNHEY and SVGEGT. This CDR3 is 14 amino acids long. The ends lost 5 bases at V and 3 bases at J; junction bases unmatched: 7. CDR3 amino acids: CASSPFREGYEQYF. CDR3 coding DNA: TGTGCCAGCAGTCCATTCAGGGAGGGCTACGAGCAGTACTTC.

This clone was seen once. The chain is built from TRBV7-2 and TRBJ2-7; D could derive from TRBD1 or TRBD2 (6 bases each). CDR3 length: 14 residues. V lost 5 bases and J 6 bases, leaving 17 bases between the germline ends. The germline CDR1 and CDR2 sequences are SGHTA and FQGNSA. The CDR3 nucleotides read TGTGCCAGCAGCGGGGGGCAGGTATTGGGCGAGCAGTACTTC. Translation gives CASSGGQVLGEQYF.

V usage is TRBV5-5 and J usage is TRBJ2-6, with TRBD1 identical over 9 bases. Germline V gene lookup returns CDR1 SGHKS and CDR2 YYEKEE (reference sequence). This CDR3 spans 19 amino acids. J was trimmed by 1 base and V by 4 bases; bases with no gene match: 12. CDR3 coding DNA: TGTGCCAGCAGCCCGGGTGGGACAGGGAAAACTTCTGGGGCCAACGTCCTGACTTTC. As protein: CASSPGGTGKTSGANVLTF.

The genes are TRBV6-6 and TRBJ2-7; 7 nucleotides match TRBD1. V lost 4 bases and J lost 6; bases outside the gene matches: 9. This CDR3 has 14 residues. Germline loops: CDR1 MNHNY, CDR2 SVGAGI (reference sequence). The DNA of the CDR3 is TGTGCCAGCAGTTCCCGACAGGGAATCTCCGAGCAGTACTTC. Translating it yields CASSSRQGISEQYF.

The chain carries TRBV2 and TRBJ2-3; 8 positions match TRBD2. Germline trimming cut 4 bases from V and 3 bases from J; bases unmatched to any gene: 9. The V gene's germline CDR1 is SNHLY and CDR2 FYNNEI. There are 16 residues in the CDR3. DNA of the CDR3: TGTGCCAGCAGTGCGCAAGCGGGGGACGGAACAGATACGCAGTATTTT. This gives the protein CASSAQAGDGTDTQYF.

This chain connects TRBV28 to TRBJ2-7, with 9 bases identical to TRBD2. CDR1 and CDR2 from the germline V gene are MDHEN and SYDVKM. V lost 3 bases and J lost 3; bases outside the gene matches: 6. CDR3 length equals 15 residues. CDR3 residues: CASSFAGTSRYEQYF. The CDR3 DNA reads as TGTGCCAGCAGTTTTGCCGGGACTAGCCGCTACGAGCAGTACTTC.

V is TRBV12-5 and J is TRBJ2-3; 8 bases line up with TRBD2. With V trimmed by 5 bases and J by 8 bases, 24 bases remained unmatched. The CDR3 runs to 19 residues. Germline assignment: CDR1 LGHNT and CDR2 FRNRAP. The CDR3 DNA reads as TGTGCTAGTGGTCGCCGAATAGCGGGGAGGAATCTGCCAAGGGGTACGCAGTATTTT. This codes for CASGRRIAGRNLPRGTQYF.

V is TRBV6-1 and J is TRBJ1-4; unclear D gene. Per the germline V gene, CDR1 is MNHNS and CDR2 is SASEGT. Trimming removed 1 base from V and 0 bases from J, with 6 bases in between. This CDR3 has 15 residues. CDR3 in DNA: TGTGCCAGCAGTGAAGTCGGGGCAACTAATGAAAAACTGTTTTTT. This encodes CASSEVGATNEKLFF.

The V call is TRBV5-1, the J call TRBJ1-2; TRBD1 is a possible D gene (6 bases). Between the trimmed V and J ends, which lost 2 bases and 6 bases, there was a span of 14 bases. CDR3 size: 14 residues. CDR1 is SGHRS, CDR2 YFSETQ, per germline. The CDR3 region is CASSFIDRKNGYTF. The CDR3 nucleotides are TGCGCCAGCAGCTTTATCGACAGGAAAAATGGCTACACCTTC. The complete variable domain, with remaining parts taken from reference TRBV5-1 and TRBJ1-2, reads KAGVTQTPRYLIKTRGQQVTLSCSPISGHRSVSWYQQTPGQGLQFLFEYFSETQRNKGNFPGRFSGRQFSNSRSEMNVSTLELGDSALYLCASSFIDRKNGYTFGSGTRLTVV.